Sequencing of this TCR beta chain was carried out in a study of cytomegalovirus exposure and HLA in healthy donors. Regarding the study as a whole: Data from an earlier analysis indicated that most TCR beta V segments were productive either about 87% or about 30% of the time. Reportedly, fewer N-insertions than the approximately 600-donor mean appeared in an Asian-associated ancestry cluster in a later analysis. In a later analysis, common viral pathogens appeared linked to several of the most significant clusters.

The CDR3 covers 15 residues. Germline V gene sequence: CDR1 SGHDT, CDR2 YYEEEE. 13 Jbeta primers and 60 Vbeta primers were used for the PCR. TCRdb keeps only in-frame clones here, not all; method: immunoSEQ multiplex PCR. There are about 130,000 clones in the sample, with under 2% held by the top ten. A note on this clone: Its antigen remains unidentified. At one end the junction does not follow the germline gene, possibly because of a read error.

The gene calls are TRBV5-6 and TRBJ2-3, with 9 positions matching TRBD2. The source material was PBMCs. The sequence derives from a woman in her 40s in good health and CMV-seropositive. The CDR3 is CASSAGTSFIDKQYF. In DNA form, the CDR3 reads TGTGCCAGCAGCGCCGGGACTAGCTTCATCGATAAGCAGTATTTT.